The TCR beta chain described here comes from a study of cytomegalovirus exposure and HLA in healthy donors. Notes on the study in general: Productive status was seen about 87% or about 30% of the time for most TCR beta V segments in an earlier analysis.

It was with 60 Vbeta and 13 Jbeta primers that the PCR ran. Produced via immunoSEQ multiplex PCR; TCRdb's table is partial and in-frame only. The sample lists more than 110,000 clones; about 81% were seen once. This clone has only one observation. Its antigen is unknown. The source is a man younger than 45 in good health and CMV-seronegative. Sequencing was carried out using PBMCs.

CDR3 sequence: CASSQKDRVSYNEQFF. CDR3 nucleotides: TGTGCCAGCAGCCAAAAAGACAGGGTCTCCTACAATGAGCAGTTCTTC. The V call is TRBV4-2, the J call TRBJ2-1, with TRBD1 matching 7 bases. Germline assignment: CDR1 LGHNA and CDR2 YNFKEQ. V lost 2 bases to trimming and J lost 0 bases; unmatched junction nucleotides: 4. The CDR3 sequence is 16 residues long.